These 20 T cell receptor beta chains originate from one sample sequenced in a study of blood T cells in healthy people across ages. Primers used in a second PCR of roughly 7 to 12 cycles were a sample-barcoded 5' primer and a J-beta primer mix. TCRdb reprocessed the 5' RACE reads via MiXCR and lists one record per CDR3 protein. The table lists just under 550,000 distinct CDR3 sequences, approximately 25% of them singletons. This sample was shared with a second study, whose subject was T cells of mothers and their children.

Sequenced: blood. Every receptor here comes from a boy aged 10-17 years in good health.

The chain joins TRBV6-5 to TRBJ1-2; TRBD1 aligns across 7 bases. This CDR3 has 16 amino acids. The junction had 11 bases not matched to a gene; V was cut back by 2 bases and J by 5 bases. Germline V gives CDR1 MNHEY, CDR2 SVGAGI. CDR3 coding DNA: TGTGCCAGCAGTTACAATTATGGGGGGACAGCTTATGGCTACACCTTC. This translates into CASSYNYGGTAYGYTF.

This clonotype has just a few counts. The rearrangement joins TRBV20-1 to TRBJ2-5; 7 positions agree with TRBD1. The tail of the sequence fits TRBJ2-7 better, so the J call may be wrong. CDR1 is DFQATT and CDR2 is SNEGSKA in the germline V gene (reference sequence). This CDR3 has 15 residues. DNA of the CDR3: TGCAGTGCCCTCCTACGCCCAGGGGGCTCCTACGAGCAGTACTTC. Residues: CSALLRPGGSYEQYF.

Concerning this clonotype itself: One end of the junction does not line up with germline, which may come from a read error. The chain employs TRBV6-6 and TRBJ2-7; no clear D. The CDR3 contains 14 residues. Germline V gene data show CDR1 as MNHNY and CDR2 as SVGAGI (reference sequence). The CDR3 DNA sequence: TGTGCCTGCAGTTACCTGGACGGCCTCTACGAGCAGTACTTC. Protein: CACSYLDGLYEQYF.

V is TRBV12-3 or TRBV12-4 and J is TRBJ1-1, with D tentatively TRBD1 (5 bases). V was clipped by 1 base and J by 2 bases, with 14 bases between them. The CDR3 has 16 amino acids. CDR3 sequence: CASSLGQGPFNTEAFF. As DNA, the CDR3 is TGTGCCAGCAGTTTAGGGCAGGGCCCTTTTAACACTGAAGCTTTCTTT.

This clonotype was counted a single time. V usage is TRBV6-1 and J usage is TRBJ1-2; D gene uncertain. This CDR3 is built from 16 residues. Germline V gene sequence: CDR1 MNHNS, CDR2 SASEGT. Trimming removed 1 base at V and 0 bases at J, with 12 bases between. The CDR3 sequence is CASSEGLKAANYGYTF. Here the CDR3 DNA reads TGTGCCAGCAGTGAAGGGCTAAAAGCGGCTAACTATGGCTACACCTTC.

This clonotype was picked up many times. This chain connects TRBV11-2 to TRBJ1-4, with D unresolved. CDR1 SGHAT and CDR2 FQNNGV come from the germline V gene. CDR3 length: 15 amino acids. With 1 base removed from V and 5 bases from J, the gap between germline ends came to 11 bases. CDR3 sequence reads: CASSLGLRSNEKLFF. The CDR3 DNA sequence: TGTGCCAGCAGCTTAGGGCTTAGATCCAATGAAAAACTGTTTTTT.

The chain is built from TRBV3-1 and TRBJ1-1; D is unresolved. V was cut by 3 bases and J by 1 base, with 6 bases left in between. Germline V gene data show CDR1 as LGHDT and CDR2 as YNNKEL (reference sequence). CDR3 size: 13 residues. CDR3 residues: CASSHGRNTEAFF. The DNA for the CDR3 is TGTGCCAGCAGCCACGGACGGAACACTGAAGCTTTCTTT. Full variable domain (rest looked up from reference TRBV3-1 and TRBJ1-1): DTAVSQTPKYLVTQMGNDKSIKCEQNLGHDTMYWYKQDSKKFLKIMFSYNNKELIINETVPNRFSPKSPDKAHLNLHINSLELGDSAVYFCASSHGRNTEAFFGQGTRLTVV.

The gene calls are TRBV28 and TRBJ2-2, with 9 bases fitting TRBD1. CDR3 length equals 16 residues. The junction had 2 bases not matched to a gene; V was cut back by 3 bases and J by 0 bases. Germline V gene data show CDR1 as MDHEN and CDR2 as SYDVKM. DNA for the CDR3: TGTGCCAGCAGTTTGGGGACAGGGACGAACACCGGGGAGCTGTTTTTT. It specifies CASSLGTGTNTGELFF. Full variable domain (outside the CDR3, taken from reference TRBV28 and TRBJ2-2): DVKVTQSSRYLVKRTGEKVFLECVQDMDHENMFWYRQDPGLGLRLIYFSYDVKMKEKGDIPEGYSVSREKKERFSLILESASTNQTSMYLCASSLGTGTNTGELFFGEGSRLTVL.

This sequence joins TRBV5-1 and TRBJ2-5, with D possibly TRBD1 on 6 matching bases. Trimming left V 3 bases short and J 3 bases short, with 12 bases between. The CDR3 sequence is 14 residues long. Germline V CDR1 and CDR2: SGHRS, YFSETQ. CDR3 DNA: TGCGCCAGCAGCTCCCAGGACAGAGAAGAGACCCAGTACTTC. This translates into CASSSQDREETQYF. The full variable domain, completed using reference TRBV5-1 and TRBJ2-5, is KAGVTQTPRYLIKTRGQQVTLSCSPISGHRSVSWYQQTPGQGLQFLFEYFSETQRNKGNFPGRFSGRQFSNSRSEMNVSTLELGDSALYLCASSSQDREETQYFGPGTRLLVL.

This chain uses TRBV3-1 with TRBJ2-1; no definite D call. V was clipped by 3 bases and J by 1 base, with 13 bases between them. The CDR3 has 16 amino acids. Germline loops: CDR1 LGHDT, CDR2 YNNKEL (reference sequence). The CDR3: CASSQGQRPSYNEQFF. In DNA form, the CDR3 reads TGTGCCAGCAGCCAGGGTCAGCGCCCATCCTACAATGAGCAGTTCTTC.

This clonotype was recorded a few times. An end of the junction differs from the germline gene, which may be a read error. Here the CDR3 reads CASSWELGSDAQYF. The CDR3 DNA follows: TGTGCCAGCAGTTGGGAGTTGGGTTCAGATGCGCAGTATTTT. V and J are TRBV2 and TRBJ2-3; D perhaps matches TRBD2 (5 bases). Germline assignment: CDR1 SNHLY and CDR2 FYNNEI. There are 14 residues in the CDR3.

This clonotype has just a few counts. The CDR3 nucleotides are TGTGCCAGCAGTGTGTCTTCTACTGAAGCTTTCTTT. It specifies CASSVSSTEAFF. The V gene is TRBV6-2 or TRBV6-3, the J gene TRBJ1-1; D ambiguous. Between the trimmed V and J ends, which lost 5 bases and 5 bases, there was a span of 9 bases. The CDR3 has 12 residues. The germline V gene has CDR1 MNHEY and CDR2 SVGEGT.

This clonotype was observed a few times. The CDR3 coding sequence is TGTGCCAGCAGCCGAGGGACTAGCGAGCATCAATGTTCCTACGAGCAGTACTTC. It encodes CASSRGTSEHQCSYEQYF. The chain uses TRBV7-8 and TRBJ2-7; 10 nucleotides line up with TRBD2. V trimming: 5 bases; J trimming: 1 base; junction bases outside the gene matches: 14. Germline assignment: CDR1 SGHVS and CDR2 FQNEAQ. This CDR3 region has 18 residues.

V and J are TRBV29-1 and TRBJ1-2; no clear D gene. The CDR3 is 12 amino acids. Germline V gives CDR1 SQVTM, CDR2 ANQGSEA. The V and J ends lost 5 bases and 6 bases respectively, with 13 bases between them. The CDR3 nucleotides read TGCAGCGTTAAGAAAGGAGGCGATGGCTACACCTTC. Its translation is CSVKKGGDGYTF.

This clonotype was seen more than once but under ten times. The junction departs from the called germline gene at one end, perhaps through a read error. The CDR3 region is CASSEKRIQETQYF. CDR3 nucleotides: TGTGCCAGTAGTGAAAAACGGATCCAAGAGACCCAGTACTTC. The chain uses TRBV2 and TRBJ2-5; no firm D call. The CDR3 consists of 14 residues. From germline, CDR1 is SNHLY and CDR2 FYNNEI.

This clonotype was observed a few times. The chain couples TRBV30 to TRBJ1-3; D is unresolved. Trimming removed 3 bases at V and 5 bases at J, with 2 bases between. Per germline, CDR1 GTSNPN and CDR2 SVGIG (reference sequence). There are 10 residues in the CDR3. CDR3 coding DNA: TGTGCCTGGAGCCGAAACACCATATATTTT. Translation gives CAWSRNTIYF.

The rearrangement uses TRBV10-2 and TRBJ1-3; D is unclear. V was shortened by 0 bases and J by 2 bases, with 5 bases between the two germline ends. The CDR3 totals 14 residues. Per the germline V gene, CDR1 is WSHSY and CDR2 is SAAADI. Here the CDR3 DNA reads TGCGCCAGCAGTGAGTCGATGACTGGAAACACCATATATTTT. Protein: CASSESMTGNTIYF.

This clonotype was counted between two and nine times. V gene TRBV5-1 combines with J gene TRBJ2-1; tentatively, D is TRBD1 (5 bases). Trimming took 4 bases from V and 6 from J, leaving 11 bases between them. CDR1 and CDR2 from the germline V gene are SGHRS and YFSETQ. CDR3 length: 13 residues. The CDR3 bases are TGCGCCAGCAGCACCCGACAGAGCAATGAGCAGTTCTTC. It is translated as CASSTRQSNEQFF.

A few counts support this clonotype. This CDR3 is CATRGGPSNEQFF. DNA for the CDR3: TGTGCCACCAGGGGAGGACCGAGCAATGAGCAGTTCTTC. This rearrangement joins TRBV15 to TRBJ2-5, with D perhaps TRBD2 (6 bases). The closer fit of TRBJ2-1 to the DNA end suggests the J call may be wrong. Germline CDR1 and CDR2: LNHNV and YYDKDF (reference sequence). The CDR3 is made up of 13 amino acids.

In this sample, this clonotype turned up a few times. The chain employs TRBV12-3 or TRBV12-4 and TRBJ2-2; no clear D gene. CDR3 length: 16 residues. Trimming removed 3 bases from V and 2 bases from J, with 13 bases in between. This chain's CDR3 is CASSFGLWENTGELFF. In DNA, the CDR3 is TGTGCCAGCAGTTTCGGTCTGTGGGAAAACACCGGGGAGCTGTTTTTT.